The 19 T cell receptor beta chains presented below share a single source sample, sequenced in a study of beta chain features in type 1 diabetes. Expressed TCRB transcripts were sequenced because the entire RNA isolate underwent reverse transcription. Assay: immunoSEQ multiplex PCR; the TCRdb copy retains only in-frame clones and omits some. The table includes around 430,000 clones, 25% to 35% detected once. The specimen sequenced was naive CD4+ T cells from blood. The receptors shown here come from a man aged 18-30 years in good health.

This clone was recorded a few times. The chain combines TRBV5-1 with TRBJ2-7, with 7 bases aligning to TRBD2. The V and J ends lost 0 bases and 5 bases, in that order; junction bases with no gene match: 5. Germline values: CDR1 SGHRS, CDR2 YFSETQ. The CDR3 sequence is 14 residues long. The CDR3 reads CASSLELATDEQYF. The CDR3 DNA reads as TGCGCCAGCAGCTTGGAACTAGCGACCGACGAGCAGTACTTC.

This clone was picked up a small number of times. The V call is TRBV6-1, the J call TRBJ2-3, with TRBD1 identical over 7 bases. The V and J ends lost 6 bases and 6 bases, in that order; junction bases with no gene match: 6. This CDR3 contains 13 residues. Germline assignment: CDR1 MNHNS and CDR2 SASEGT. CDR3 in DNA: TGTGCCAGCAGGCCGCACAGGGGCGATACGCAGTATTTT. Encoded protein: CASRPHRGDTQYF.

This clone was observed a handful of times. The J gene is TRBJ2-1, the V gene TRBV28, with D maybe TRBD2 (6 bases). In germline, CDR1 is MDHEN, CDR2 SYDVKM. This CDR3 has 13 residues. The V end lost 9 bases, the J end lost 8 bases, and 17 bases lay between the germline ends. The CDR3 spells CASVGGPRYEQFF. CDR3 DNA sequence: TGTGCCAGTGTGGGGGGACCTCGTTATGAGCAGTTCTTC.

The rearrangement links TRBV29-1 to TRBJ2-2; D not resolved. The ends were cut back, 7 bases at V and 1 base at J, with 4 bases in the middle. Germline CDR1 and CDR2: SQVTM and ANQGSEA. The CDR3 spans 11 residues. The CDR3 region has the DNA TGCAGCGCCCAGAACACCGGGGAGCTGTTTTTT. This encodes CSAQNTGELFF.

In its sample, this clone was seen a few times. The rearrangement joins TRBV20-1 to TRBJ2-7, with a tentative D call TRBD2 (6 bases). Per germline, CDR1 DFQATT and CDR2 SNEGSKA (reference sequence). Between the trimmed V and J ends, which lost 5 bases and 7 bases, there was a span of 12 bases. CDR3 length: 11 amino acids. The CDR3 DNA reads TGCAGTGCTTTGGGACTCGAGGAGCAGTACTTC. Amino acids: CSALGLEEQYF.

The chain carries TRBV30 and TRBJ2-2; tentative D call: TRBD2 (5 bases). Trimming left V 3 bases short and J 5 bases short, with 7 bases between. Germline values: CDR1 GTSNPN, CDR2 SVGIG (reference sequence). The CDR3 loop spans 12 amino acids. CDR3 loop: CAWSGLTGELFF. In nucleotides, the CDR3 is TGTGCCTGGAGCGGACTGACCGGGGAGCTGTTTTTT.

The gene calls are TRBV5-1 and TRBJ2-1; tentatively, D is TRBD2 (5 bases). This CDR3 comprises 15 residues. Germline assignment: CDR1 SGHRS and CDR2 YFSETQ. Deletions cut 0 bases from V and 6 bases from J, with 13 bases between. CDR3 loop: CASSLDPGFANEQFF. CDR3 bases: TGCGCCAGCAGCTTGGATCCGGGGTTCGCCAATGAGCAGTTCTTC.

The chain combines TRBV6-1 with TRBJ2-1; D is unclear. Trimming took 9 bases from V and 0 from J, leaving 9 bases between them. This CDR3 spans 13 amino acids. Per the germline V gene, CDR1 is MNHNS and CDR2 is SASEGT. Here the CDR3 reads CASDLYSYNEQFF. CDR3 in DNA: TGTGCCAGTGACTTGTACTCCTACAATGAGCAGTTCTTC.

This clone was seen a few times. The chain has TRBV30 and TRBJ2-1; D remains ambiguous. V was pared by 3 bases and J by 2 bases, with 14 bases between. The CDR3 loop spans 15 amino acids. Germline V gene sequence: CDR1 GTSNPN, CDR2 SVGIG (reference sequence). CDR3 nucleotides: TGTGCCTGGAGGGCCGGGCCCTCGGCCTACAATGAGCAGTTCTTC. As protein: CAWRAGPSAYNEQFF.

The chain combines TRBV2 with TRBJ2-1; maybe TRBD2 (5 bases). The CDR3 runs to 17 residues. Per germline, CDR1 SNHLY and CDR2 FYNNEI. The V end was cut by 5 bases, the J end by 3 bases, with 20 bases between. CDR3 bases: TGTGCCAGCAGTCGTTCCCCGTCTGGGAGAAACTACAATGAGCAGTTCTTC. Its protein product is CASSRSPSGRNYNEQFF.

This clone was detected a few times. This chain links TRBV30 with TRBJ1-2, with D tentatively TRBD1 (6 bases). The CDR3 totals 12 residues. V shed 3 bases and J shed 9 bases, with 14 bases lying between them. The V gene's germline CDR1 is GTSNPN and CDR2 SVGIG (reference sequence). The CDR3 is CAWSPNWDSYTF. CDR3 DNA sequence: TGTGCCTGGAGCCCAAACTGGGACAGCTACACCTTC.

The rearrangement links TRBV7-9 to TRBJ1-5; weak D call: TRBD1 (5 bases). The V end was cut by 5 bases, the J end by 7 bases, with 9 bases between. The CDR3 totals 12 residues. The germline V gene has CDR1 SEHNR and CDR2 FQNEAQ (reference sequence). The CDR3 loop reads CASSPAGQPQHF. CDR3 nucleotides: TGTGCCAGCAGCCCAGCAGGGCAGCCCCAGCATTTT.

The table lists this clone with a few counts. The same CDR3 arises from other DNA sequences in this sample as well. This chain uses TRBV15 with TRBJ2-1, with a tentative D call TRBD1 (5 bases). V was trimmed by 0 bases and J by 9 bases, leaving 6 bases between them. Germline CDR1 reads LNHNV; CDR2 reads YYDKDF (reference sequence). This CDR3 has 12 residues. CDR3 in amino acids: CATSRDRAEQFF. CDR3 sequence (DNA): TGTGCCACCAGCAGAGACAGGGCTGAGCAGTTCTTC.

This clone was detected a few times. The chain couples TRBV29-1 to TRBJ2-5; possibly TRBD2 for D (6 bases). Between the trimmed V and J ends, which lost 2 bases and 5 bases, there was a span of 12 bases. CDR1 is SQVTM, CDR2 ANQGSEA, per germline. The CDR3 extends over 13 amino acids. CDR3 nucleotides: TGCAGCGTTGAACTAGCGAGGAGGGAGACCCAGTACTTC. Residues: CSVELARRETQYF.

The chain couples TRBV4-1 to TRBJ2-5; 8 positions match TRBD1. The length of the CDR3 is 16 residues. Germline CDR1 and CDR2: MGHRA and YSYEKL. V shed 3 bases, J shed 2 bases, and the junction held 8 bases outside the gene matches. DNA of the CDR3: TGCGCCAGCAGCCACAGAATCCGGACAGGGCAAGAGACCCAGTACTTC. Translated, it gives CASSHRIRTGQETQYF.

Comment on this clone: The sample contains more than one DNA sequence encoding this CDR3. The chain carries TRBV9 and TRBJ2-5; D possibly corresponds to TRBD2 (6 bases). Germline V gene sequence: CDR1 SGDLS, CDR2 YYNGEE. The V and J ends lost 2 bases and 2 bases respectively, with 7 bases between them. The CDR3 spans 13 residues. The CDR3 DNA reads TGTGCCAGCAGCGTCGGGACTCAAGAGACCCAGTACTTC. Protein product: CASSVGTQETQYF.

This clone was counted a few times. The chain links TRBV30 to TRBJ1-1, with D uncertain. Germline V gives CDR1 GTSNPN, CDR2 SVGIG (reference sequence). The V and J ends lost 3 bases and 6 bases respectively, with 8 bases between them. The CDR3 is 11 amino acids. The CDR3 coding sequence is TGTGCCTGGAGATGGACTTCTGAAGCTTTCTTT. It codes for CAWRWTSEAFF.

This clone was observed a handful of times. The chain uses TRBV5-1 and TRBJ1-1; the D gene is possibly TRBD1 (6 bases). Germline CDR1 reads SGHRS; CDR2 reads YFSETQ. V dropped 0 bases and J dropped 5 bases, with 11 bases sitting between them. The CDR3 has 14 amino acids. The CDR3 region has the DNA TGCGCCAGCAGCTTGGAGGCAGGGGAAACTGAAGCTTTCTTT. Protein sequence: CASSLEAGETEAFF. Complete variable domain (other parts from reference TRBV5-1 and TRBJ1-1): KAGVTQTPRYLIKTRGQQVTLSCSPISGHRSVSWYQQTPGQGLQFLFEYFSETQRNKGNFPGRFSGRQFSNSRSEMNVSTLELGDSALYLCASSLEAGETEAFFGQGTRLTVV.

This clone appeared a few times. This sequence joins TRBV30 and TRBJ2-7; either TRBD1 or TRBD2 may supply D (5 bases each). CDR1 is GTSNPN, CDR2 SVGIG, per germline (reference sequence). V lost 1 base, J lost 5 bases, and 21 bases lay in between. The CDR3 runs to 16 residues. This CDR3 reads CAWSGLSSVGVHEQYF. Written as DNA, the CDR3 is TGTGCCTGGAGTGGCCTCTCGAGCGTGGGGGTCCACGAGCAGTACTTC.